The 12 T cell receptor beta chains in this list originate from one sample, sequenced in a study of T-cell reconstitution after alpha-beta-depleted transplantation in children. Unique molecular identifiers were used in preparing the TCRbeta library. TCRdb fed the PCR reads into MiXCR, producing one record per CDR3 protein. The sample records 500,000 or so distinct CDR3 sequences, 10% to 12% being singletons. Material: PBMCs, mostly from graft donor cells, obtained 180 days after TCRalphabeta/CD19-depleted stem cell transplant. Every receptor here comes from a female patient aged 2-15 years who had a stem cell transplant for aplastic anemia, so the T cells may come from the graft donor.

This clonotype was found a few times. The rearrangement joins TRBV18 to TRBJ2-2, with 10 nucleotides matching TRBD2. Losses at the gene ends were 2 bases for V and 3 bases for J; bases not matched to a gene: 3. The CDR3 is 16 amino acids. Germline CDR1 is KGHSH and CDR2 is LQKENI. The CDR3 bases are TGTGCCAGCTCACCAATCGGACTAGCGGACACCGGGGAGCTGTTTTTT. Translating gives CASSPIGLADTGELFF.

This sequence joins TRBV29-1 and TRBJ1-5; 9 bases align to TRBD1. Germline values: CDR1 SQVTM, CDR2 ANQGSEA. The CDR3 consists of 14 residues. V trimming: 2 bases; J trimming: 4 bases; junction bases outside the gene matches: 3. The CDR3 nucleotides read TGCAGCGTTGAATTTGGGACAGGGAATCAGCCCCAGCATTTT. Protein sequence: CSVEFGTGNQPQHF.

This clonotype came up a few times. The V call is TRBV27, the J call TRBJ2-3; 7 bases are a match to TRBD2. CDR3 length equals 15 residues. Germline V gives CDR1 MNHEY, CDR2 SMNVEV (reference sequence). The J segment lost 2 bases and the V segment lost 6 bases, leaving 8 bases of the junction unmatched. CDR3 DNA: TGTGCCAGCAGATCTGCTAGCGGATTCACAGATACGCAGTATTTT. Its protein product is CASRSASGFTDTQYF.

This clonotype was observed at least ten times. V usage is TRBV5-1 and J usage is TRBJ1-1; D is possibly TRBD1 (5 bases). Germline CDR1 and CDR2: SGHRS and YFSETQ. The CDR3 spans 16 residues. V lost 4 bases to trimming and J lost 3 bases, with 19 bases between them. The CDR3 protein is CASSPEGYIYYTEAFF. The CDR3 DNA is TGCGCCAGCAGCCCCGAGGGGTATATTTACTACACTGAAGCTTTCTTT. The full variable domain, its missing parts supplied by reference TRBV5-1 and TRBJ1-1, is KAGVTQTPRYLIKTRGQQVTLSCSPISGHRSVSWYQQTPGQGLQFLFEYFSETQRNKGNFPGRFSGRQFSNSRSEMNVSTLELGDSALYLCASSPEGYIYYTEAFFGQGTRLTVV.

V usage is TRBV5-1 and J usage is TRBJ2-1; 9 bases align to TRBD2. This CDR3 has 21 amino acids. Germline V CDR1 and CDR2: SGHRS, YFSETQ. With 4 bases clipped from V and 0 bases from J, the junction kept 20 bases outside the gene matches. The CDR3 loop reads CASSPTSGAGGPRSSYNEQFF. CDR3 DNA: TGCGCCAGCAGCCCAACGTCAGGGGCGGGAGGGCCCAGGAGCTCCTACAATGAGCAGTTCTTC.

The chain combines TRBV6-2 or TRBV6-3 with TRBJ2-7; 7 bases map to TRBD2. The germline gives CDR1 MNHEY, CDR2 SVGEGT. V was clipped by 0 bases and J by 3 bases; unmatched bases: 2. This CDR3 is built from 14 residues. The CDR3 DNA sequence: TGTGCCAGCAGTTACTCGACTAGCCTCTACGAGCAGTACGTC. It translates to CASSYSTSLYEQYV.

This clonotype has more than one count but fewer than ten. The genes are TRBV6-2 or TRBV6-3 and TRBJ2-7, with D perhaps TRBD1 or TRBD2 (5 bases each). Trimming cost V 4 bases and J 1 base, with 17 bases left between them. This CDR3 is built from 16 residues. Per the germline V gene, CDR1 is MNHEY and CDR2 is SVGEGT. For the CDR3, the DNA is TGTGCCAGCAGTTCGAGGGGCCAAGATCTATCCTACGAGCAGTACGTC. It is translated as CASSSRGQDLSYEQYV.

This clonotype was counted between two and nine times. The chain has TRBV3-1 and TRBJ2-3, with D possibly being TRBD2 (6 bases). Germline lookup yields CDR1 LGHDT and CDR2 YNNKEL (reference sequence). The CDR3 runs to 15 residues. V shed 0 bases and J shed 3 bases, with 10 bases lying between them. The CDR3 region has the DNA TGTGCCAGCAGCCAAGAACACCGGGGGACAGATACGCAGTATTTT. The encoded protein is CASSQEHRGTDTQYF.

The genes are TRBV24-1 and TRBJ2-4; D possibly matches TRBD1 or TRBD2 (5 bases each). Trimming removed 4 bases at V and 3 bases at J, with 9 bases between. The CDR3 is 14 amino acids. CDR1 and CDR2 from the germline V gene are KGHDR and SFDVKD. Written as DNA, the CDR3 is TGTGCCACCAGTGACCGGGACCGCAAAAACATTCAGTACTTC. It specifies CATSDRDRKNIQYF.

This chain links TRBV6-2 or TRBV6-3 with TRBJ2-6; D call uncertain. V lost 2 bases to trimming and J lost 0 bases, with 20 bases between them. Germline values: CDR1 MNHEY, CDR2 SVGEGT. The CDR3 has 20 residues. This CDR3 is CASSYPGRRWVISGANVLTF. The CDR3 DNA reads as TGTGCCAGCAGTTACCCTGGTAGGCGCTGGGTTATCTCTGGGGCCAACGTCCTGACTTTC.

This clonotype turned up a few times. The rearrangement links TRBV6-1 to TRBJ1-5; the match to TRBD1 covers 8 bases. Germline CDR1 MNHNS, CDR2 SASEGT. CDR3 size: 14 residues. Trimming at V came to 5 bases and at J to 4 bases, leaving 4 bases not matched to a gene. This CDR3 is CASSRNRGNQPQHF. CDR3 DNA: TGTGCCAGCAGTCGTAACAGGGGGAATCAGCCCCAGCATTTT.

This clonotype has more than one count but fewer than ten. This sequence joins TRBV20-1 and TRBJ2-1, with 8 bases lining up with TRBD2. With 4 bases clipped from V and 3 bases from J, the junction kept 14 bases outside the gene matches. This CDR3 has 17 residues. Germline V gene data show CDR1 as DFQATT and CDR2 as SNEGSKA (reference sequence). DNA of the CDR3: TGCAGTGCTAATCCTAAACTCATAGCGGGACACTACAATGAGCAGTTCTTC. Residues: CSANPKLIAGHYNEQFF.